What follows is one T cell receptor (beta chain) and its context. What antigen it recognizes has not been identified. Base qualities are missing; no much larger clone stands one base away. The data belong to a study of T cell responses to AZD1222 COVID-19 vaccine (TCRdb year 2021). Study-level background: AZD1222 recipients with second doses at about 4 weeks or about 12 weeks were pooled, because spike-specific TCR depth and breadth did not differ between schedules. A total of 233 trial participants underwent TCR sequencing, of whom around 200 received two doses of AZD1222 and about 25 received two doses of the MenACWY control vaccine. Trial participants were enrolled by age into 18-55, 56-69 and 70-plus year subgroups, with around 140, 26 and 57 TCR-sequenced participants respectively.

The CDR3 regions of human TCRbeta chains were subjected to immunosequencing. In the paper's pipeline: TCRs in the repertoires were matched against a reference library of SARS-CoV-2-specific TCRs that had been generated with the MIRA antigen-specificity platform. Breadth was defined as the fraction of unique TCRs that were SARS-CoV-2-associated, and depth was defined as the fraction of total T cells that were SARS-CoV-2-associated. Using the MIRA data, every spike-specific TCR was mapped to the spike region that the TCR reacted to and assigned to either a CD4 or a CD8 class. Log10-transformed breadth and depth values were compared by one-way ANOVA with Sidak's multiple comparisons tests. TCRdb stores this immuneACCESS table with in-frame sequences only. Part of the clones is absent; in the studies checked, under half of the shortfall reflects unresolved V genes, and no reason is known for the rest. V and J calls and clone size come straight from that table; D and trimming were deduced from the DNA. This sample comprises roughly 200,000 clones, over 80% of them detected only once. In total, the top ten clones hold 1% to 1.5% of the sample.

The time point label, as the study defines it: baseline before first vaccination. Vaccinee samples were obtained from the UK trials COV001 and COV002, which included a single-blind randomized controlled phase 2/3 trial of AZD1222 (ChAdOx1 nCoV-19) in healthy adults. Trial participant PBMC samples were collected at day 0 and day 28 after the second dose for TCRbeta chain sequencing. General study outcomes and caveats: Conclusions about previously exposed vaccinees are limited, since just five or six AZD1222 recipients were seropositive for SARS-CoV-2 at baseline. The whole spike protein was spanned by vaccine-associated CD4 TCRs, and dominant responses were seen in regions 160-218 and 743-854. After two AZD1222 doses, spike-specific TCR breadth and depth were significantly higher than at day 0 and than in MenACWY recipients. Participants were mostly white British, with more females than males. The authors suggested clonal diversity may have been underestimated. Because no day 14 peak-response samples were available, the repertoires could be characterized only after the peak T cell response. Reportedly, close to half of the unique spike-specific TCRs recognized epitopes lying outside the regions that are mutated in the B.1.351 and B.1.1.7 variants. The 56-69-year group was small, and its depth increase did not reach significance, likely because of low power.

V is shortened by 6 bases, J by 8 bases, and the region joining them spans 13 bases. The CDR3 measures 11 amino acids from cysteine to phenylalanine. The read is trimmed to its CDR3 DNA, 33 bases read in frame from base 1. The germline V gene (reference sequence) yields DFQATT for CDR1 and SNEGSKA for CDR2. This sequence was found in an adult in good health. The sequences come from peripheral blood, collected on day 0 of AZD1222 vaccination. The chain was built from TRBV20-1 and TRBJ1-2; the D gene is perhaps TRBD1, on 5 matching bases. Here is the DNA: TGCAGTGCCCAAGGACATCGCGGCTACACCTTC. It codes for CSAQGHRGYTF.